Shown below are 12 T cell receptor beta chains from a single sample sequenced in a study of cytomegalovirus exposure and HLA in healthy donors. The protocol was immunoSEQ multiplex PCR, while the TCRdb copy is restricted to in-frame clones and leaves out a portion. The table records over 110,000 clones, more than 75% of them present only once. Sample: PBMCs. These receptors were taken from a man between 18 and 29 years old in good health and CMV-seropositive.

The table lists this clone with a count of one. The chain links TRBV6-6 to TRBJ1-1, with 8 nucleotides matching TRBD1. The germline CDR1 and CDR2 sequences are MNHNY and SVGAGI (reference sequence). The CDR3 spans 14 residues. V was clipped by 6 bases and J by 5 bases; unmatched bases: 8. DNA for the CDR3: TGTGCCAGCAGCGGAAGACAGGGGAGAACTGAAGCTTTCTTT. As protein: CASSGRQGRTEAFF.

The chain carries TRBV9 and TRBJ2-1; the D gene is possibly TRBD2 (5 bases). This CDR3 spans 13 amino acids. Trimming removed 0 bases at V and 5 bases at J, with 6 bases between. CDR1 is SGDLS, CDR2 YYNGEE, per germline. The CDR3: CASSVGTDNEQFF. For the CDR3, the DNA is TGTGCCAGCAGCGTAGGGACTGACAATGAGCAGTTCTTC.

The chain joins TRBV19 to TRBJ1-5; 9 positions agree with TRBD1. The CDR3 is made up of 15 amino acids. CDR1 and CDR2 from the germline V gene are LNHDA and SQIVND (reference sequence). The V gene end was trimmed by 6 bases and the J gene end by 4 bases; junction bases not matched to a gene: 7. The CDR3 loop is CASSDRGRRNQPQHF. As DNA, the CDR3 is TGTGCCAGTAGCGACAGGGGGAGAAGGAATCAGCCCCAGCATTTT.

The rearrangement joins TRBV18 to TRBJ2-7; D is unclear. Deletions cut 7 bases from V and 0 bases from J, with 10 bases between. The CDR3 extends over 13 amino acids. CDR1 and CDR2 (germline): KGHSH, LQKENI. CDR3 coding DNA: TGTGCCAGCTGTCGACGGAGCTCCTACGAGCAGTACTTC. Its translation: CASCRRSSYEQYF. The full variable domain, with the rest looked up from reference TRBV18 and TRBJ2-7, is NAGVMQNPRHLVRRRGQEARLRCSPMKGHSHVYWYRQLPEEGLKFMVYLQKENIIDESGMPKERFSAEFPKEGPSILRIQQVVRGDSAAYFCASCRRSSYEQYFGPGTRLTVT.

This clone was seen a single time. V and J are TRBV7-8 and TRBJ2-7; a possible D gene is TRBD1 (5 bases). Looked up from germline, CDR1 is SGHVS and CDR2 is FQNEAQ. Trimming left V 5 bases short and J 2 bases short, with 13 bases between. The CDR3 totals 14 residues. The CDR3, as DNA: TGTGCCAGCAGCCACAGGACAACTACCTACGAGCAGTACTTC. This codes for CASSHRTTTYEQYF.

The rearrangement uses TRBV7-9 and TRBJ2-1, with 10 bases identical to TRBD2. The CDR3 is made up of 17 amino acids. The germline V gene encodes CDR1 SEHNR and CDR2 FQNEAQ (reference sequence). V lost 6 bases to trimming and J lost 8 bases; unmatched junction nucleotides: 16. CDR3 sequence reads: CASRGFGGSGRAYEQFF. CDR3 nucleotides: TGTGCCAGCAGGGGATTTGGCGGGAGCGGGAGGGCCTATGAGCAGTTCTTC. Full variable domain (rest looked up from reference TRBV7-9 and TRBJ2-1): DTGVSQNPRHKITKRGQNVTFRCDPISEHNRLYWYRQTLGQGPEFLTYFQNEAQLEKSRLLSDRFSAERPKGSFSTLEIQRTEQGDSAMYLCASRGFGGSGRAYEQFFGPGTRLTVL.

The chain links TRBV7-2 to TRBJ1-6; 8 bases line up with TRBD1. The CDR3 spans 16 residues. Germline assignment: CDR1 SGHTA and CDR2 FQGNSA. V was pared by 5 bases and J by 7 bases, with 10 bases of the junction left unmatched. CDR3 residues: CASSRSPGQVNSPLHF. As DNA, the CDR3 is TGTGCCAGCAGCCGATCCCCGGGACAGGTCAATTCACCCCTCCACTTT.

V gene TRBV9 combines with J gene TRBJ2-7; 14 bases line up with TRBD2. Losses at the gene ends were 3 bases for V and 6 bases for J; bases not matched to a gene: 11. The CDR3 runs to 17 residues. Germline CDR1 is SGDLS and CDR2 is YYNGEE. As DNA, the CDR3 is TGTGCCAGCAGCGACCCCGGGACTAGCGGGAGAAGGGGCGAGCAGTACTTC. This codes for CASSDPGTSGRRGEQYF.

DNA for the CDR3: TGCGCCAGCAGCTACGGAATGACAGGGCTGGGCACCGGGGAGCTGTTTTTT. Encoded protein: CASSYGMTGLGTGELFF. The V and J genes are TRBV5-1 and TRBJ2-2; 7 bases fit TRBD1. The germline V gene has CDR1 SGHRS and CDR2 YFSETQ. This CDR3 is 17 amino acids long. V trimming: 3 bases; J trimming: 4 bases; junction bases outside the gene matches: 12.

The chain uses TRBV30 and TRBJ1-3; weak D call: TRBD1 (5 bases). The germline V and J ends were trimmed by 3 bases and 11 bases, with 17 bases remaining between them. Per the germline V gene, CDR1 is GTSNPN and CDR2 is SVGIG (reference sequence). The CDR3 loop spans 13 amino acids. CDR3 region: CAWRGLTLTPIYF. CDR3 nucleotides: TGTGCCTGGAGGGGACTGACCCTAACCCCCATATATTTT.

The rearrangement links TRBV14 to TRBJ2-1; D call uncertain. The CDR3 extends over 15 amino acids. Germline V gene lookup returns CDR1 SGHDN and CDR2 FVKESK. Trimming took 0 bases from V and 3 from J, leaving 9 bases between them. The CDR3 DNA reads TGTGCCAGCAGCCAAGATACCCCACTCTACAATGAGCAGTTCTTC. It codes for CASSQDTPLYNEQFF.

The V call is TRBV18, the J call TRBJ2-2, with 9 bases that match TRBD1. CDR1 KGHSH and CDR2 LQKENI come from the germline V gene. CDR3 length equals 17 residues. V shed 3 bases and J 6 bases; nucleotides not matched to a gene: 11. The CDR3 here is CASSPRTGVAISGELFF. The CDR3 bases are TGTGCCAGCTCACCCAGGACAGGGGTAGCTATATCCGGGGAGCTGTTTTTT.